Shown below are 9 T cell receptor beta chains from a single sample sequenced in a study of T cells in Graves' hyperthyroidism and ophthalmopathy. Amplification yielded TCR beta CDR3 regions, with RNA transcripts as the source. HTBI primers were used for first-round RT-PCR of the TCR CDR3. TCRdb called the multiplex PCR reads again in MiXCR, with one record for every CDR3 protein. Of 350,000 or so distinct CDR3 sequences listed, over 15% are singletons. Sequencing was carried out using blood. The receptors derive from a woman in her 40s with Graves' ophthalmopathy.

This clonotype was counted at least ten times. The genes are TRBV20-1 and TRBJ2-3; D ambiguous. The CDR3 covers 14 residues. V lost 1 base and J 0 bases, leaving 8 bases between the germline ends. Germline CDR1 DFQATT, CDR2 SNEGSKA (reference sequence). In DNA form, the CDR3 reads TGCAGTGCTAGAGGAACACCTAGCACAGATACGCAGTATTTT. Protein sequence: CSARGTPSTDTQYF.

This clonotype was observed many times. Here the CDR3 DNA reads TGCAGTGCTAGTTCGGCCGATTCCTACGAGCAGTACTTC. This encodes CSASSADSYEQYF. The V and J genes are TRBV20-1 and TRBJ2-7; no firm D call. With 3 bases removed from V and 1 base from J, the gap between germline ends came to 10 bases. In germline, CDR1 is DFQATT, CDR2 SNEGSKA (reference sequence). The CDR3 contains 13 residues.

For this clonotype: This clone may be a read error of a much larger clone one base away. V and J are TRBV28 and TRBJ2-7; 11 bases are shared with TRBD1. With 5 bases clipped from V and 9 bases from J, the junction kept 6 bases outside the gene matches. CDR3 length equals 13 residues. Per germline, CDR1 MDHEN and CDR2 SYDVKM. The CDR3 nucleotides read TGTGCCAGCAGTCCTCCCGGGACAGGGGGGCAGTACTTC. Encoded protein: CASSPPGTGGQYF.

This chain's CDR3 is CASRAQLPTKAYGYTF. The CDR3, as DNA: TGTGCCAGTAGGGCCCAGTTGCCAACGAAGGCCTATGGCTACACCTTC. The chain couples TRBV19 to TRBJ1-2, with D unresolved. This CDR3 is 16 amino acids long. Trimming took off 6 bases at V and 4 bases at J, with 21 bases between the two ends. CDR1 and CDR2 from the germline V gene are LNHDA and SQIVND (reference sequence). Using reference TRBV19 and TRBJ1-2 for the parts outside the CDR3, the full variable domain is DGGITQSPKYLFRKEGQNVTLSCEQNLNHDAMYWYRQDPGQGLRLIYYSQIVNDFQKGDIAEGYSVSREKKESFPLTVTSAQKNPTAFYLCASRAQLPTKAYGYTFGSGTRLTVV.

This clonotype occurred many times. The chain recombines TRBV5-1 with TRBJ1-1; TRBD1 aligns across 7 bases. CDR3 length: 17 amino acids. Losses at the gene ends were 1 base for V and 0 bases for J; bases not matched to a gene: 9. Germline V gene sequence: CDR1 SGHRS, CDR2 YFSETQ. CDR3 loop: CASSLFPGTVLNTEAFF. CDR3 DNA sequence: TGCGCCAGCAGCTTGTTTCCCGGGACAGTATTGAACACTGAAGCTTTCTTT. Complete variable domain (other parts from reference TRBV5-1 and TRBJ1-1): KAGVTQTPRYLIKTRGQQVTLSCSPISGHRSVSWYQQTPGQGLQFLFEYFSETQRNKGNFPGRFSGRQFSNSRSEMNVSTLELGDSALYLCASSLFPGTVLNTEAFFGQGTRLTVV.

The chain is built from TRBV28 and TRBJ2-4; 9 nucleotides line up with TRBD2. The germline CDR1 and CDR2 sequences are MDHEN and SYDVKM. This CDR3 region has 15 residues. V shed 4 bases, J shed 7 bases, and the junction held 8 bases outside the gene matches. The chain's CDR3 is CASSSDSGSVNIQYF. The CDR3, as DNA: TGTGCCAGCAGTTCCGATAGCGGGAGTGTGAACATTCAGTACTTC.

The table lists this clonotype with many counts. The CDR3 region has the DNA TGTGCCTGGAGTGGAGGCAGGAGGAACACTGAAGCTTTCTTT. It encodes CAWSGGRRNTEAFF. The chain recombines TRBV30 with TRBJ1-1; D remains ambiguous. Trimming took off 1 base at V and 1 base at J, with 10 bases between the two ends. The CDR3 loop spans 14 amino acids. CDR1 is GTSNPN, CDR2 SVGIG, per germline (reference sequence).

This clonotype was counted only a few times. The chain links TRBV12-3 or TRBV12-4 to TRBJ2-6; 10 nucleotides line up with TRBD1. The CDR3 covers 17 residues. The trim removed 2 bases at V and 3 bases at J, leaving 4 bases unmatched. CDR3 nucleotides: TGTGCCAGCAGTTTAAGGGGACAGGGGTATGGGGCCAACGTCCTGACTTTC. Translation: CASSLRGQGYGANVLTF.

The sample holds many counts of this clonotype. This rearrangement joins TRBV9 to TRBJ2-5; possible D gene TRBD2, 6 bases. Trimming left V 3 bases short and J 2 bases short, with 8 bases between. Germline V gene sequence: CDR1 SGDLS, CDR2 YYNGEE. This CDR3 comprises 13 residues. This CDR3 is CASSAGGQETQYF. The CDR3 nucleotides read TGTGCCAGCAGCGCCGGGGGTCAAGAGACCCAGTACTTC. The whole variable domain, remainder taken from reference TRBV9 and TRBJ2-5, is DSGVTQTPKHLITATGQRVTLRCSPRSGDLSVYWYQQSLDQGLQFLIQYYNGEERAKGNILERFSAQQFPDLHSELNLSSLELGDSALYFCASSAGGQETQYFGPGTRLLVL.